In this sample, the clone carrying this T cell receptor beta chain turned up many times. As yet, its antigen is unknown. This entry comes from a study of breast tumors, draining lymph nodes, adjacent tissues. Breast cancer patients provided tissue from their axillary draining lymph nodes. V lost 2 bases and J lost 4, with 10 bases in between. CDR1 SGHTA and CDR2 FQGTGA come from the germline V gene. This CDR3 spans 14 amino acids. TCRdb reanalysed the multiplex PCR reads using MiXCR and keeps one entry per CDR3 protein. The top ten clones hold over 3.5% of a sample with around 250,000 distinct CDR3 sequences, around 34% of them seen once. General study points: Data only fit, rather than demonstrated, lymph node origin of most tumor T cells. Compared with basal-like, luminal-like tumors shared significantly more repertoire with nontumor tissue. The data were judged consistent with most tumor T cells coming from lymph node and expanding in tumor. Tumors had less TCR diversity than lymph nodes, more than nontumor tissue.

V and J are TRBV7-3 and TRBJ2-3; D is undetermined. This receptor was taken from a female donor with breast cancer. Some clones in this sample may be carry-over from other donors' samples. What was sequenced was axillary lymph node tissue. The CDR3 coding sequence is TGTGCCAGCAGCTTAGCCGAGCCGCCAGATACGCAGTATTTT. Translating it yields CASSLAEPPDTQYF.